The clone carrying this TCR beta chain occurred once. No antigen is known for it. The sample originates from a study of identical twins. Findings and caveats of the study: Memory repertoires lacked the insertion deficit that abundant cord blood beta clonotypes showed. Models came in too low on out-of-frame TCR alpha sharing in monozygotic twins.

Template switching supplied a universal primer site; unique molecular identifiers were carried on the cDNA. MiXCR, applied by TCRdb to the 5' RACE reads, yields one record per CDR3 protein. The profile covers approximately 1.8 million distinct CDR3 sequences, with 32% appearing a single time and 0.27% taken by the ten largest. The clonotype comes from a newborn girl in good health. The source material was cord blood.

The CDR3 DNA is TGCGCCAGCAGCCAAGCGTTAAAAGGAGAAGACAAAAACATTCAGTACTTC. Protein product: CASSQALKGEDKNIQYF. J is TRBJ2-4 and V is TRBV4-1; unclear D gene. V was shortened by 1 base and J by 3 bases, with 16 bases between the two germline ends. There are 17 residues in the CDR3. Germline CDR1 reads MGHRA; CDR2 reads YSYEKL.